Listed here are 20 T cell receptor beta chains from one sample, sequenced in a study of T cell repertoires in cytomegalovirus infection. These receptors lack a known antigen. TCRdb processed the reads anew with MiXCR; each CDR3 protein has one entry. The sample records a few hundred thousand distinct CDR3 sequences, 20% to 25% being singletons. The sequences come from cultured PBMCs, collected from culture after CMV antigen stimulation. Receptor source: a human donor in good health (CMV status not recorded). Some clones in this sample may be carry-over from other donors' samples.

This clonotype was counted a few times. This sequence joins TRBV2 and TRBJ1-2; possibly TRBD1 for D (5 bases). In germline, CDR1 is SNHLY, CDR2 FYNNEI. The CDR3 runs 14 residues. V lost 7 bases and J lost 5, with 17 bases in between. The CDR3 DNA sequence: TGTGCCAGCAAGCCTGACAGCATGAGATATGGCTACACCTTC. This encodes CASKPDSMRYGYTF.

The sample holds many counts of this clonotype. The CDR3 loop is CASSGGQSSYEQYF. CDR3 DNA sequence: TGTGCCAGCAGCGGGGGACAGAGCTCCTACGAGCAGTACTTC. The chain links TRBV7-9 to TRBJ2-7, with 7 nucleotides matching TRBD1. Trimming cost V 5 bases and J 0 bases; bases outside gene matches: 4. Germline-derived CDR1 and CDR2 are SEHNR and FQNEAQ (reference sequence). This CDR3 contains 14 residues.

This clonotype appeared a few times. V and J are TRBV4-1 and TRBJ2-7; 10 bases map to TRBD1. J gave up 3 bases and V 1 base, and 6 bases lay outside the gene matches. The CDR3 contains 16 residues. CDR1 and CDR2 (germline): MGHRA, YSYEKL. DNA of the CDR3: TGCGCCAGCAGCCAAGGAACCGGGACAGGGGTCTACGAGCAGTACGTC. Translated: CASSQGTGTGVYEQYV.

In this sample, this clonotype turned up a few times. V is TRBV24-1 and J is TRBJ1-2, with unresolved D. CDR1 and CDR2 from the germline V gene are KGHDR and SFDVKD. The ends were cut back, 3 bases at V and 2 bases at J, with 6 bases in the middle. This CDR3 comprises 13 residues. The CDR3 region has the DNA TGTGCCACCAGTGATGGGCAGAACTATGGCTACACCTTC. Its protein product is CATSDGQNYGYTF.

V gene TRBV2 combines with J gene TRBJ2-5, with a possible D match to TRBD1 (6 bases). With 4 bases removed from V and 4 bases from J, the gap between germline ends came to 13 bases. Germline V lookup: CDR1 SNHLY, CDR2 FYNNEI. This CDR3 comprises 14 residues. CDR3 coding DNA: TGTGCCAGCAGTGCGGGACAAGCAGTAGAGACCCAGTACTTC. Its translation is CASSAGQAVETQYF.

The chain combines TRBV19 with TRBJ2-1; no clear D. Germline CDR1 LNHDA, CDR2 SQIVND (reference sequence). This CDR3 has 12 amino acids. Trimming left V 5 bases short and J 7 bases short, with 9 bases between. CDR3 DNA sequence: TGTGCCAGTAGTTCGAGCATTAATGAGCAGTTCTTC. This gives the protein CASSSSINEQFF.

This clonotype was found a few times. This chain uses TRBV7-2 with TRBJ2-7, with 7 positions matching TRBD1. J lost 3 bases, V lost 3 bases, and 2 bases had no gene match. The CDR3 covers 13 residues. Germline lookup yields CDR1 SGHTA and CDR2 FQGNSA. The CDR3 region is CASSLGDSYEQYV. The DNA of the CDR3 is TGTGCCAGCAGCTTGGGGGACAGCTACGAGCAGTACGTC.

This clonotype was detected ten times or more. The chain is built from TRBV12-3 or TRBV12-4 and TRBJ2-5; D is undetermined. With 5 bases removed from V and 5 bases from J, the gap between germline ends came to 12 bases. This CDR3 spans 13 amino acids. The CDR3 bases are TGTGCCAGCAGTCGTAATCGTTGGGAGACCCAGTACTTC. Protein product: CASSRNRWETQYF.

The gene calls are TRBV4-1 and TRBJ1-3, with D perhaps TRBD1 (6 bases). The CDR3 extends over 17 amino acids. V lost 0 bases to trimming and J lost 4 bases, with 16 bases between them. Germline-derived CDR1 and CDR2 are MGHRA and YSYEKL. Written as DNA, the CDR3 is TGCGCCAGCAGCCAAGATCGGGGGGGGCTGGTCGGAAACACCATATATTTT. It yields the protein CASSQDRGGLVGNTIYF.

In its sample, this clonotype was seen a few times. The rearrangement joins TRBV7-2 to TRBJ2-7; 8 nucleotides line up with TRBD1. The V gene end was trimmed by 5 bases and the J gene end by 0 bases; junction bases not matched to a gene: 6. Per the germline V gene, CDR1 is SGHTA and CDR2 is FQGNSA. There are 15 residues in the CDR3. The CDR3 reads CASSIGTGGSYEQYF. The CDR3 coding sequence is TGTGCCAGCAGCATCGGGACAGGAGGCTCCTACGAGCAGTACTTC.

In this sample, this clonotype turned up a few times. The genes are TRBV6-5 and TRBJ1-6; no definite D call. The CDR3 covers 16 residues. CDR1 and CDR2 from the germline V gene are MNHEY and SVGAGI. V was pared by 2 bases and J by 4 bases, with 12 bases between. The CDR3 reads CASSYSRTRYNSPLHF. The CDR3 DNA reads as TGTGCCAGCAGTTACAGTAGGACGAGATATAATTCACCCCTCCACTTT.

V is TRBV19 and J is TRBJ2-2, with TRBD1 matching over 9 bases. CDR1 and CDR2 (germline): LNHDA, SQIVND (reference sequence). CDR3 length equals 20 residues. The junction had 17 bases not matched to a gene; V was cut back by 6 bases and J by 0 bases. In DNA, the CDR3 is TGTGCCAGTAGAAAACAGGGGGCCAATAACTTCGCGACGAACACCGGGGAGCTGTTTTTT. Translating it yields CASRKQGANNFATNTGELFF.

This clonotype was observed a single time. J is TRBJ2-1 and V is TRBV7-9; D ambiguous. Between the trimmed V and J ends, which lost 5 bases and 6 bases, there was a span of 17 bases. Per germline, CDR1 SEHNR and CDR2 FQNEAQ (reference sequence). This CDR3 contains 15 residues. CDR3: CASSPSEAATNEQFF. CDR3 coding DNA: TGTGCCAGCAGCCCCAGCGAAGCTGCCACCAATGAGCAGTTCTTC.

A few counts support this clonotype. The CDR3 reads CASSPAGIYNEQFF. The CDR3 DNA reads as TGTGCCAGCAGTCCGGCGGGAATCTACAATGAGCAGTTCTTC. V gene TRBV6-2 or TRBV6-3 combines with J gene TRBJ2-1; D might be TRBD2 (6 bases). This CDR3 has 14 residues. V lost 5 bases to trimming and J lost 3 bases, with 11 bases between them. CDR1 MNHEY and CDR2 SVGEGT come from the germline V gene.

In nucleotides, the CDR3 is TGTGCCAGTCACACAGGGGATCAAGAGACCCAGTACTTC. Its translation: CASHTGDQETQYF. The chain links TRBV11-2 to TRBJ2-5; 7 positions match TRBD1. V lost 9 bases, J lost 2 bases, and 6 bases stayed unmatched. This CDR3 has 13 amino acids. The germline gives CDR1 SGHAT, CDR2 FQNNGV.

J is TRBJ1-1 and V is TRBV20-1; D remains unclear. V lost 0 bases, J lost 8 bases, and 16 bases lay in between. CDR1 is DFQATT, CDR2 SNEGSKA, per germline (reference sequence). This CDR3 has 14 residues. CDR3 region: CSARDIRQLLEAFF. Written as DNA, the CDR3 is TGCAGTGCTAGAGACATAAGGCAGCTACTCGAAGCTTTCTTT.

This clonotype was detected a few times. CDR3 region: CASFRDPNTEAFF. CDR3 DNA: TGTGCCAGCTTCCGGGACCCGAACACTGAAGCTTTCTTT. The rearrangement uses TRBV6-5 and TRBJ1-1; D is perhaps TRBD1 (5 bases). Germline CDR1 is MNHEY and CDR2 is SVGAGI. This CDR3 has 13 residues. V lost 8 bases and J 1 base, leaving 11 bases between the germline ends.

This clonotype was detected ten times or more. The chain couples TRBV12-3 or TRBV12-4 to TRBJ2-7; the D is unclear. V lost 6 bases to trimming and J lost 3 bases, with 21 bases between them. This CDR3 is 16 amino acids long. The CDR3 spells CASSRTRNPGIYEQYV. The CDR3 DNA reads as TGTGCCAGCAGCCGAACCAGGAATCCTGGGATCTACGAGCAGTACGTC.

This clonotype was seen at least ten times. One end of the junction does not line up with germline, which may come from a read error. The CDR3 DNA sequence: TGTGCCAGCAGCCTAGCGGGACAGGTTAATGAGCAGTTCTTC. This translates into CASSLAGQVNEQFF. This chain connects TRBV7-2 to TRBJ2-1; D is possibly TRBD2 (9 bases). Germline CDR1 SGHTA, CDR2 FQGNSA. CDR3 length equals 14 residues.

J is TRBJ2-1 and V is TRBV24-1, with D possibly called TRBD1 or TRBD2 (6 bases each). The CDR3 consists of 16 residues. V was trimmed by 7 bases and J by 0 bases, leaving 15 bases between them. CDR1 and CDR2 (germline): KGHDR, SFDVKD. Written as DNA, the CDR3 is TGTGCCACCAGCGGGGGCCCCTGGAGCTCCTACAATGAGCAGTTCTTC. Translating gives CATSGGPWSSYNEQFF.